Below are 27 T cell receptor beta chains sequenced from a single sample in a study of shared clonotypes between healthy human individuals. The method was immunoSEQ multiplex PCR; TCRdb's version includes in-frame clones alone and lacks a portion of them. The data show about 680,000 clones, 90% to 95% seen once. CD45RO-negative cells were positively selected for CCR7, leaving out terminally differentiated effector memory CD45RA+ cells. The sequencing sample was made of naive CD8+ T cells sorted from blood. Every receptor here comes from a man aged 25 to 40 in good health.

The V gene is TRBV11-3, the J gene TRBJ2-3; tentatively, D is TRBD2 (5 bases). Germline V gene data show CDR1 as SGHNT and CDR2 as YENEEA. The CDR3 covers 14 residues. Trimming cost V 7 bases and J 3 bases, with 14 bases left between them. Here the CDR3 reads CASTERRGTDTQYF. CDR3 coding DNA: TGTGCCAGCACCGAACGCCGGGGAACAGATACGCAGTATTTT.

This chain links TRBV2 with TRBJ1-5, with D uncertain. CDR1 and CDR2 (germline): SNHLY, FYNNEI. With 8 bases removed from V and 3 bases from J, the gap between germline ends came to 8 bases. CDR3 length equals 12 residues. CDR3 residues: CASRRTNQPQHF. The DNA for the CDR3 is TGTGCCAGCCGGAGAACCAATCAGCCCCAGCATTTT.

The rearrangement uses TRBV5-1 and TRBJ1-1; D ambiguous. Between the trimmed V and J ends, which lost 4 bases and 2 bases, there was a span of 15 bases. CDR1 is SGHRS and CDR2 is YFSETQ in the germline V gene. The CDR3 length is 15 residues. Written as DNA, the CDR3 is TGCGCCAGCAGCGCGGGCCGAACCGGTAACACTGAAGCTTTCTTT. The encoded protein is CASSAGRTGNTEAFF.

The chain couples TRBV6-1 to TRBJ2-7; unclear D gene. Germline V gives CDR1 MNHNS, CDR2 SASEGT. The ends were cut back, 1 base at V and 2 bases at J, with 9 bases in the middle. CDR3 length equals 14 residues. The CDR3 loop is CASSEGAAPYEQYF. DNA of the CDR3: TGTGCCAGCAGTGAAGGGGCGGCCCCCTACGAGCAGTACTTC.

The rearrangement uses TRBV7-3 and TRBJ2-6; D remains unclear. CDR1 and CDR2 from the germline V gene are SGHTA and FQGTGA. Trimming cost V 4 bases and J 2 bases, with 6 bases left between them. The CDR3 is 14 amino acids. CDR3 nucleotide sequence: TGTGCCAGCAGCTGGACCCCTGGGGCCAACGTCCTGACTTTC. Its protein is CASSWTPGANVLTF.

The CDR3 loop reads CASSFNRALRYEQYF. The CDR3, as DNA: TGTGCCAGCAGCTTTAATAGGGCCCTGAGATACGAGCAGTACTTC. The V and J genes are TRBV5-5 and TRBJ2-7, with D unclear. Between the trimmed V and J ends, which lost 2 bases and 4 bases, there was a span of 16 bases. CDR1 SGHKS and CDR2 YYEKEE come from the germline V gene (reference sequence). The CDR3 contains 15 residues.

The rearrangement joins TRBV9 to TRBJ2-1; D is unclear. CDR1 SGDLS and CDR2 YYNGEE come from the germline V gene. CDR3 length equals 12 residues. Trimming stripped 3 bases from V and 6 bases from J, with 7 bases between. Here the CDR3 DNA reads TGTGCCAGCAGCGCATCACGCAATGAGCAGTTCTTC. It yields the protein CASSASRNEQFF.

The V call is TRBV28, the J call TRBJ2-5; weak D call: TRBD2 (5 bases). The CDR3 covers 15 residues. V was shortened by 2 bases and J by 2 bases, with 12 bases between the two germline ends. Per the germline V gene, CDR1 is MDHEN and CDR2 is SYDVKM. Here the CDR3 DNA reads TGTGCCAGCAGTTTAAGAGGGAAAGGTCAAGAGACCCAGTACTTC. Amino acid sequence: CASSLRGKGQETQYF.

The CDR3 here is CAWDETSPRNEQFF. For the CDR3, the DNA is TGTGCCTGGGACGAGACTAGCCCTAGGAATGAGCAGTTCTTC. This rearrangement joins TRBV30 to TRBJ2-1; TRBD2 matches 7 bases. The germline V gene has CDR1 GTSNPN and CDR2 SVGIG (reference sequence). J lost 7 bases, V lost 5 bases, and 11 bases had no gene match. The CDR3 runs to 14 residues.

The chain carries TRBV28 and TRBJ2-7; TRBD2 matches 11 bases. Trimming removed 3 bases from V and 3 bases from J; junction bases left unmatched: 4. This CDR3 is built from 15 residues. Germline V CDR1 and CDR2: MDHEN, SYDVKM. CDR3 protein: CASSFSGLADYEQYF. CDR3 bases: TGTGCCAGCAGTTTCTCGGGACTAGCGGACTACGAGCAGTACTTC. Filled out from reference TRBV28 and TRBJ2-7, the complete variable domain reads DVKVTQSSRYLVKRTGEKVFLECVQDMDHENMFWYRQDPGLGLRLIYFSYDVKMKEKGDIPEGYSVSREKKERFSLILESASTNQTSMYLCASSFSGLADYEQYFGPGTRLTVT.

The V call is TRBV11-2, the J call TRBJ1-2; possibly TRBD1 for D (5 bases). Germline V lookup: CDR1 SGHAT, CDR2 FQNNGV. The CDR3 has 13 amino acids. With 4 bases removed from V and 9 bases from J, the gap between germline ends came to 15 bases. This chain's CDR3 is CASSSPRDGSYTF. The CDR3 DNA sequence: TGTGCCAGCAGCTCACCCAGGGATGGGAGCTACACCTTC.

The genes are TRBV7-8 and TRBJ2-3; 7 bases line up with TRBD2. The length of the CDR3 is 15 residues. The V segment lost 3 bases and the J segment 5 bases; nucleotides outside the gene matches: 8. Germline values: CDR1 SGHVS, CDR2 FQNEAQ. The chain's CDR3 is CASSFLWEGRDTQYF. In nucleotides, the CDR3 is TGTGCCAGCAGCTTTCTGTGGGAGGGCCGAGATACGCAGTATTTT.

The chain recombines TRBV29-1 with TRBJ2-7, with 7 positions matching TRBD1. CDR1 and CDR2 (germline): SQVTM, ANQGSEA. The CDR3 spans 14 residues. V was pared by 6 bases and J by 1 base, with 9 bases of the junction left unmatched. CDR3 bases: TGCAGCGTGCGCGGCAGGGGGACGTCCTACGAGCAGTACTTC. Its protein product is CSVRGRGTSYEQYF.

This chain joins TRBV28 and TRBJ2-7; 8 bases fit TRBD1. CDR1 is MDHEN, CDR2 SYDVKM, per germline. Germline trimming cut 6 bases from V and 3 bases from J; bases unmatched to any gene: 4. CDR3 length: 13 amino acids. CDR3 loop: CASSNGQGYEQYF. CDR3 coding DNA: TGTGCCAGCAGCAACGGACAGGGCTACGAGCAGTACTTC.

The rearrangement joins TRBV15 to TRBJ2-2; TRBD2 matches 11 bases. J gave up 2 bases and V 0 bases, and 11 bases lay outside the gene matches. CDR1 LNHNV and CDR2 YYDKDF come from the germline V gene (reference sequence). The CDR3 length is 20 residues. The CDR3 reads CATSRDPPRTSGFNTGELFF. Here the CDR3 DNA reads TGTGCCACCAGCAGAGACCCCCCCAGGACTAGCGGGTTTAACACCGGGGAGCTGTTTTTT.

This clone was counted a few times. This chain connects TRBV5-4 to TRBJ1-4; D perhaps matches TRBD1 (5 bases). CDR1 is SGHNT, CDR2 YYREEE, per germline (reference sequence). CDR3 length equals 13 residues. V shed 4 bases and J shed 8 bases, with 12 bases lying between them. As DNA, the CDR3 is TGTGCCAGCAGCCCCAGATCAGGGGAAAAACTGTTTTTT. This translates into CASSPRSGEKLFF.

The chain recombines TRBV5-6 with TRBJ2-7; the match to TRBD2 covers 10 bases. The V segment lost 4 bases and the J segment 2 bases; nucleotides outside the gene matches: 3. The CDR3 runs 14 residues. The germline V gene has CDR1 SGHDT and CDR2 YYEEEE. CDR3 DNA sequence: TGTGCCAGCAGCCCGAGCGGGAGGGCCTACGAGCAGTACTTC. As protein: CASSPSGRAYEQYF.

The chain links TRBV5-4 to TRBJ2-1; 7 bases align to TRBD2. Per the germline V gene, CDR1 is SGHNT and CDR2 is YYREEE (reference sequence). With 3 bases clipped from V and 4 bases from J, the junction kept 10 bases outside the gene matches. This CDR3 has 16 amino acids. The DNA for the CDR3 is TGTGCCAGCAGCTCCTTGGCGGGAGAGATATACAATGAGCAGTTCTTC. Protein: CASSSLAGEIYNEQFF.

CDR3 nucleotides: TGTGCCAGCAGCTTTGCAGGGCCCACCGGGGAGCTGTTTTTT. This translates into CASSFAGPTGELFF. The chain recombines TRBV7-9 with TRBJ2-2; possibly TRBD1 for D (5 bases). From germline, CDR1 is SEHNR and CDR2 FQNEAQ (reference sequence). The ends were cut back, 3 bases at V and 4 bases at J, with 9 bases in the middle. This CDR3 is 14 amino acids long.

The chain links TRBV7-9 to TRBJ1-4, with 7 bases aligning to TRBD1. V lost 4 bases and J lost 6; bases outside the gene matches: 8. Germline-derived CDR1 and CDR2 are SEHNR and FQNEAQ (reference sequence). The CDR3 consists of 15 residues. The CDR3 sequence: CASSSPGTADEKLFF. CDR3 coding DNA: TGTGCCAGCAGCTCACCCGGGACAGCCGATGAAAAACTGTTTTTT.

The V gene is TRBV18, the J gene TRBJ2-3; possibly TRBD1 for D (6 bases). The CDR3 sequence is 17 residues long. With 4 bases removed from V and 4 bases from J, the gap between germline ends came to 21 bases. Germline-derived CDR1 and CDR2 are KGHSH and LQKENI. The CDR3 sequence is CASSQLWGLKNSDTQYF. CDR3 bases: TGTGCCAGCTCACAGCTCTGGGGGCTTAAGAATTCAGATACGCAGTATTTT.

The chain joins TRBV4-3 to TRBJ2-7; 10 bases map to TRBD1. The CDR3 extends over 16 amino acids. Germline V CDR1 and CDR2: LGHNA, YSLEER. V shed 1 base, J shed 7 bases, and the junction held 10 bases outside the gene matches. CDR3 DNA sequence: TGCGCCAGCAGCCAAGGGAGGGGGACAGGGGAGGTGGAGCAGTACTTC. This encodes CASSQGRGTGEVEQYF.

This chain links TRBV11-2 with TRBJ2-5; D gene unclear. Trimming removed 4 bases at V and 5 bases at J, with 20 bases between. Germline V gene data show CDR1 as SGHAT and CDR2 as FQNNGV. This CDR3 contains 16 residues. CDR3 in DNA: TGTGCCAGCAGCTACGGTCGGTCGCGGACCAAGGAGACCCAGTACTTC. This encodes CASSYGRSRTKETQYF.

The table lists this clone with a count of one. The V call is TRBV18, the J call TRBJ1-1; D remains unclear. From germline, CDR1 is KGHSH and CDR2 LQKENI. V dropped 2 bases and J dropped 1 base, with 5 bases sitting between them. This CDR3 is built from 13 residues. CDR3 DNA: TGTGCCAGCTCACCAACCCCGAACACTGAAGCTTTCTTT. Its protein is CASSPTPNTEAFF.

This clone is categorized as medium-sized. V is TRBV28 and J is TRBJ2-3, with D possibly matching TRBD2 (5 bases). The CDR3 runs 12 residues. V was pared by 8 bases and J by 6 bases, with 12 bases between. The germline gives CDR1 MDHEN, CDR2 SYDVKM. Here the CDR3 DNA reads TGTGCCAGCGTCTTGCCGGGGGATACGCAGTATTTT. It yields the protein CASVLPGDTQYF.

The CDR3 loop reads CASSPRTGPSYEQYF. DNA of the CDR3: TGTGCCAGCAGCCCGCGGACAGGACCCTCCTACGAGCAGTACTTC. This sequence joins TRBV7-2 and TRBJ2-7; TRBD1 agrees at 7 bases. This CDR3 is 15 amino acids long. Germline V gives CDR1 SGHTA, CDR2 FQGNSA. After removal of 5 bases from V and 0 bases from J, the junction contained 7 bases not matched to a gene. Looking up the rest from reference TRBV7-2 and TRBJ2-7 gives the full variable domain: GAGVSQSPSNKVTEKGKDVELRCDPISGHTALYWYRQSLGQGLEFLIYFQGNSAPDKSGLPSDRFSAERTGGSVSTLTIQRTQQEDSAVYLCASSPRTGPSYEQYFGPGTRLTVT.

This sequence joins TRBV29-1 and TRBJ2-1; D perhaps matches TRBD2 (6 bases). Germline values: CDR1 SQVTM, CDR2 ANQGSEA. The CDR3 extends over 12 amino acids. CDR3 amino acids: CSGTGSNNEQFF. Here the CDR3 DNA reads TGCAGTGGGACCGGGAGTAACAATGAGCAGTTCTTC.